A single sample is the source of the 30 T cell receptor beta chains below, sequenced in a study of graft-versus-host responses after intestinal transplantation. No cognate antigen is known for these TCRs. Produced via immunoSEQ multiplex PCR; TCRdb's table is partial and in-frame only. The table shows some 100,000 clones, with 75% to 95% occurring only once. This specimen consisted of unstimulated CD8+ T cells sorted from spleen or lymph node cells, obtained before intestinal transplant. The receptors stem from a human donor who received an intestinal transplant.

This clone was counted a single time. V is TRBV15 and J is TRBJ1-2; TRBD1 is a possible D gene (5 bases). V was trimmed by 3 bases and J by 8 bases, leaving 13 bases between them. CDR3 length: 13 residues. CDR1 is LNHNV, CDR2 YYDKDF, per germline (reference sequence). This CDR3 is CATSSSSGSGYTF. CDR3 sequence (DNA): TGTGCCACCAGCAGTTCGTCAGGGAGCGGCTACACCTTC.

The V gene is TRBV13, the J gene TRBJ2-3; TRBD2 agrees at 9 bases. The germline V gene has CDR1 PRHDT and CDR2 FYEKMQ (reference sequence). The V segment lost 5 bases and the J segment 4 bases; nucleotides outside the gene matches: 16. This CDR3 is 18 amino acids long. The CDR3 nucleotides read TGTGCCAGCAGCGCCCTTGGCGGGAGGGCCTCTGGGGCAGATACGCAGTATTTT. Its protein is CASSALGGRASGADTQYF.

The J gene is TRBJ1-2, the V gene TRBV19, with D unresolved. Looked up from germline, CDR1 is LNHDA and CDR2 is SQIVND (reference sequence). V was shortened by 4 bases and J by 4 bases, with 13 bases between the two germline ends. The CDR3 contains 14 residues. In nucleotides, the CDR3 is TGTGCCAGTAGTACCGCGTCAACAGTCTATGGCTACACCTTC. Translation: CASSTASTVYGYTF.

This chain joins TRBV7-9 and TRBJ1-1; the D gene is possibly TRBD1 (6 bases). CDR1 and CDR2 from the germline V gene are SEHNR and FQNEAQ (reference sequence). This CDR3 has 14 residues. Trimming took off 5 bases at V and 1 base at J, with 11 bases between the two ends. CDR3 region: CASSADRENTEAFF. The DNA for the CDR3 is TGTGCCAGCAGCGCGGACAGAGAGAACACTGAAGCTTTCTTT.

This chain joins TRBV5-6 and TRBJ2-1; 7 nucleotides agree with TRBD1. Germline V gives CDR1 SGHDT, CDR2 YYEEEE. Trimming at V came to 4 bases and at J to 5 bases, leaving 9 bases not matched to a gene. CDR3 size: 15 residues. CDR3 nucleotides: TGTGCCAGCAGCCTCAGGGGGTTGGGGCACAATGAGCAGTTCTTC. Protein sequence: CASSLRGLGHNEQFF.

The V call is TRBV5-6, the J call TRBJ1-2; D is unclear. V lost 0 bases, J lost 3 bases, and 6 bases lay in between. Germline CDR1 SGHDT, CDR2 YYEEEE. The CDR3 has 13 amino acids. The CDR3 DNA is TGTGCCAGCAGCTTGGAAGGTGACTATGGCTACACCTTC. Its translation: CASSLEGDYGYTF.

This chain uses TRBV19 with TRBJ2-1; D is possibly TRBD2 (6 bases). The CDR3 sequence is 18 residues long. Per germline, CDR1 LNHDA and CDR2 SQIVND (reference sequence). V was cut by 0 bases and J by 0 bases, with 15 bases left in between. The CDR3 DNA follows: TGTGCCAGTAGTATAGACCCAGGGACTTTTCCCTCCTACAATGAGCAGTTCTTC. This sequence encodes CASSIDPGTFPSYNEQFF.

The V call is TRBV2, the J call TRBJ2-5; 8 nucleotides agree with TRBD2. Germline V gene lookup returns CDR1 SNHLY and CDR2 FYNNEI. The CDR3 totals 15 residues. V was pared by 4 bases and J by 4 bases, with 8 bases of the junction left unmatched. For the CDR3, the DNA is TGTGCCAGCAGTGGGTTAGCGGGATCCTCAGAGACCCAGTACTTC. This sequence encodes CASSGLAGSSETQYF.

The V call is TRBV4-1, the J call TRBJ2-1; 8 bases line up with TRBD2. The CDR3 spans 15 residues. Germline V gene sequence: CDR1 MGHRA, CDR2 YSYEKL. The J segment lost 7 bases and the V segment lost 1 base, leaving 6 bases of the junction unmatched. DNA for the CDR3: TGCGCCAGCAGCCAAGTAGCGGGGCCTGGAAATGAGCAGTTCTTC. Amino acids: CASSQVAGPGNEQFF.

The chain employs TRBV4-1 and TRBJ2-1; 9 nucleotides align to TRBD1. From germline, CDR1 is MGHRA and CDR2 YSYEKL. The CDR3 has 14 amino acids. Losses at the gene ends were 5 bases for V and 10 bases for J; bases not matched to a gene: 9. CDR3 loop: CASSSPTGGQEQFF. CDR3 bases: TGCGCCAGCAGCTCCCCCACAGGGGGCCAGGAGCAGTTCTTC.

V gene TRBV2 combines with J gene TRBJ1-1, with D possibly TRBD1 on 5 matching bases. CDR1 and CDR2 from the germline V gene are SNHLY and FYNNEI. V gave up 6 bases and J gave up 5 bases, with 7 bases separating them. The CDR3 consists of 11 residues. CDR3 in DNA: TGTGCCAGCAGCGGGGGAACTGAAGCTTTCTTT. The encoded protein is CASSGGTEAFF.

The genes are TRBV6-6 and TRBJ1-3, with D possibly being TRBD1 (5 bases). Germline V lookup: CDR1 MNHNY, CDR2 SVGAGI (reference sequence). This CDR3 is built from 14 residues. V was shortened by 5 bases and J by 0 bases, with 8 bases between the two germline ends. The CDR3 sequence: CASSDSGSGNTIYF. The CDR3 DNA is TGTGCCAGCAGTGACAGCGGCTCTGGAAACACCATATATTTT.

V usage is TRBV6-5 and J usage is TRBJ2-4; 9 bases agree with TRBD1. The CDR3 is made up of 12 amino acids. CDR1 and CDR2 (germline): MNHEY, SVGAGI. The junction had 0 bases not matched to a gene; V was cut back by 6 bases and J by 6 bases. CDR3 sequence: CASRTGGNIQYF. For the CDR3, the DNA is TGTGCCAGCAGGACAGGGGGAAACATTCAGTACTTC.

V is TRBV7-9 and J is TRBJ2-3, with 7 bases lining up with TRBD2. There are 15 residues in the CDR3. The trim removed 7 bases at V and 0 bases at J, leaving 7 bases unmatched. Germline CDR1 and CDR2: SEHNR and FQNEAQ (reference sequence). The CDR3 nucleotides are TGTGCCAGCAACCCCGGGACTACGAGCACAGATACGCAGTATTTT. It encodes CASNPGTTSTDTQYF.

This clone was seen more than once but under ten times. The CDR3, as DNA: TGTGCCAGCAGCTTAGTCAGGACAGATACGCAGTATTTT. Protein: CASSLVRTDTQYF. The chain employs TRBV9 and TRBJ2-3; unclear D gene. There are 13 residues in the CDR3. CDR1 is SGDLS and CDR2 is YYNGEE in the germline V gene. V was shortened by 4 bases and J by 3 bases, with 9 bases between the two germline ends.

The V call is TRBV27, the J call TRBJ2-5; D not resolved. Trimming took 3 bases from V and 6 from J, leaving 11 bases between them. CDR1 is MNHEY and CDR2 is SMNVEV in the germline V gene (reference sequence). CDR3 length equals 13 residues. Here the CDR3 reads CASSFGQDQTQYF. DNA of the CDR3: TGTGCCAGCAGTTTTGGGCAGGACCAGACCCAGTACTTC.

This clone occurred once. J is TRBJ2-5 and V is TRBV14; D possibly matches TRBD1 or TRBD2 (5 bases each). Trimming shortened V by 2 bases and J by 5 bases, and 12 bases separated the two germline ends. This CDR3 is 14 amino acids long. Looked up from germline, CDR1 is SGHDN and CDR2 is FVKESK. The CDR3 is CASSQSGGRETQYF. As DNA, the CDR3 is TGTGCCAGCAGCCAATCTGGGGGACGCGAGACCCAGTACTTC.

The chain carries TRBV7-6 and TRBJ2-3, with D possibly being TRBD1 (7 bases). Trimming removed 2 bases from V and 3 bases from J, with 18 bases in between. From germline, CDR1 is SGHVS and CDR2 FNYEAQ. The CDR3 contains 17 residues. The CDR3 spells CASSLFWGDSHTDTQYF. In nucleotides, the CDR3 is TGTGCCAGCAGCTTATTCTGGGGGGACAGCCATACAGATACGCAGTATTTT.

In this sample, this clone turned up once. V usage is TRBV5-1 and J usage is TRBJ1-1; no clear D gene. The CDR3 contains 16 residues. The germline V gene encodes CDR1 SGHRS and CDR2 YFSETQ. Trimming took off 0 bases at V and 2 bases at J, with 14 bases between the two ends. This CDR3 reads CASSLAGPQRNTEAFF. CDR3 DNA sequence: TGCGCCAGCAGCTTGGCCGGGCCCCAACGAAACACTGAAGCTTTCTTT.

J is TRBJ2-7 and V is TRBV2; 8 nucleotides line up with TRBD1. In germline, CDR1 is SNHLY, CDR2 FYNNEI. The length of the CDR3 is 15 residues. The trim removed 8 bases at V and 0 bases at J, leaving 9 bases unmatched. CDR3 loop: CASGTRDRSSYEQYF. In DNA form, the CDR3 reads TGTGCCAGCGGAACCCGGGACAGGAGCTCCTACGAGCAGTACTTC.

As to this clone: One junction end disagrees with the germline gene, perhaps due to a read error. The chain employs TRBV7-9 and TRBJ2-7; the D gene is possibly TRBD1 (6 bases). The CDR3 length is 14 residues. CDR1 is SEHNR and CDR2 is FQNEAQ in the germline V gene (reference sequence). The CDR3 region is CAGSSWTVSYEQYF. The CDR3 DNA reads as TGTGCCGGCAGCTCGTGGACAGTTTCCTACGAGCAGTACTTC.

V usage is TRBV13 and J usage is TRBJ2-7, with D maybe TRBD2 (5 bases). The V end lost 5 bases, the J end lost 9 bases, and 14 bases lay between the germline ends. Germline values: CDR1 PRHDT, CDR2 FYEKMQ (reference sequence). This CDR3 has 12 amino acids. CDR3 protein: CASSAWRGGQYF. The CDR3, as DNA: TGTGCCAGCAGCGCCTGGAGAGGAGGGCAGTACTTC. Based on the CDR3 plus reference TRBV13 and TRBJ2-7, the full variable domain is AAGVIQSPRHLIKEKRETATLKCYPIPRHDTVYWYQQGPGQDPQFLISFYEKMQSDKGSIPDRFSAQQFSDYHSELNMSSLELGDSALYFCASSAWRGGQYFGPGTRLTVT.

There are a few counts of this clone. This chain joins TRBV10-3 and TRBJ2-7; D possibly corresponds to TRBD2 (5 bases). Trimming cost V 3 bases and J 7 bases, with 13 bases left between them. The CDR3 has 13 amino acids. Germline loops: CDR1 ENHRY, CDR2 SYGVKD. CDR3 protein: CAISDVEVVEQYF. The DNA of the CDR3 is TGTGCCATCAGTGACGTGGAGGTGGTGGAGCAGTACTTC.

Written as DNA, the CDR3 is TGTGCCAGCAGCTTGTCGGGACAGGGTTCCCACGAGCAGTACTTC. Amino acid sequence: CASSLSGQGSHEQYF. The V and J genes are TRBV2 and TRBJ2-5, with 9 nucleotides matching TRBD1. The closer fit of TRBJ2-7 to the DNA end suggests the J call may be wrong. Germline V CDR1 and CDR2: SNHLY, FYNNEI. The CDR3 has 15 amino acids.

This chain joins TRBV7-9 and TRBJ1-6, with 7 bases lining up with TRBD1. The junction had 13 bases not matched to a gene; V was cut back by 4 bases and J by 7 bases. The CDR3 length is 17 residues. Germline V lookup: CDR1 SEHNR, CDR2 FQNEAQ (reference sequence). The CDR3 DNA is TGTGCCAGCAGCTGGGGTGCCCCGGGACAGTTAAATTCACCCCTCCACTTT. It specifies CASSWGAPGQLNSPLHF. The full variable domain, its missing parts supplied by reference TRBV7-9 and TRBJ1-6, is DTGVSQNPRHKITKRGQNVTFRCDPISEHNRLYWYRQTLGQGPEFLTYFQNEAQLEKSRLLSDRFSAERPKGSFSTLEIQRTEQGDSAMYLCASSWGAPGQLNSPLHFGNGTRLTVT.

This chain uses TRBV2 with TRBJ1-4; D call uncertain. Germline CDR1 is SNHLY and CDR2 is FYNNEI. The germline V and J ends were trimmed by 4 bases and 5 bases, with 11 bases remaining between them. The CDR3 contains 14 residues. The CDR3 region is CASSVKGENEKLFF. DNA of the CDR3: TGTGCCAGCAGTGTAAAAGGAGAGAATGAAAAACTGTTTTTT.

V and J are TRBV6-6 and TRBJ1-1, with unresolved D. The CDR3 contains 13 residues. Germline loops: CDR1 MNHNY, CDR2 SVGAGI (reference sequence). V lost 3 bases to trimming and J lost 8 bases, with 13 bases between them. CDR3 coding DNA: TGTGCCAGCAGTTATGGTCTGAATGAAGAAGCTTTCTTT. Encoded protein: CASSYGLNEEAFF.

The table lists this clone with a count of one. The chain couples TRBV7-4 to TRBJ1-1, with a tentative D call TRBD1 (5 bases). The CDR3 sequence is 12 residues long. Trimming took off 5 bases at V and 7 bases at J, with 11 bases between the two ends. CDR1 SGHVT and CDR2 SQSDAQ come from the germline V gene. The CDR3 region is CASSGRGIEAFF. The CDR3 DNA reads as TGTGCCAGCAGCGGTAGGGGTATTGAAGCTTTCTTT.

This clone was counted a single time. This chain links TRBV29-1 with TRBJ1-4, with TRBD1 as a possible D gene (5 bases). Trimming took off 3 bases at V and 1 base at J, with 15 bases between the two ends. In germline, CDR1 is SQVTM, CDR2 ANQGSEA. CDR3 length equals 16 residues. The CDR3 protein is CSVDPGLGLTNEKLFF. DNA of the CDR3: TGCAGCGTTGACCCAGGGTTGGGGCTAACTAATGAAAAACTGTTTTTT.

The V call is TRBV28, the J call TRBJ2-7, with TRBD2 matching over 8 bases. Germline CDR1 MDHEN, CDR2 SYDVKM. The CDR3 has 13 amino acids. The ends lost 10 bases at V and 4 bases at J; junction bases unmatched: 9. The CDR3 bases are TGTGCCACCGCAAGCGGGAGTCATTACGAGCAGTACTTC. Its translation is CATASGSHYEQYF.